This TCR beta chain was sequenced in a study of blood T cell repertoires in COVID-19. At the level of the study: The United States, Italy and Spain supplied acute and convalescent COVID-19 samples. In each case, the material was cDNA or gDNA derived from T cells, B-cell-depleted T cells, or PBMCs.

Enrollment of patients from Seattle took place during active infection, with longitudinal follow-up. V dropped 5 bases and J dropped 4; count of bases not matched to a gene: 8. The germline V gene has CDR1 SGHAT and CDR2 FQDESV (reference sequence). The CDR3 length is 14 residues. As processed by the authors: By means of reference gene primer amplification, nucleated cell counts were estimated. TCRdb's table, derived via immunoSEQ multiplex PCR, lists solely in-frame clones and lacks some. V and J calls and clone size come straight from that table; D and trimming were deduced from the DNA. The top ten clones hold around 3.2% of a sample with roughly 120,000 clones, more than 80% of them seen once.

This rearrangement joins TRBV11-1 to TRBJ2-7; 7 bases agree with TRBD1. The receptor's source is a woman at least 80 years old with COVID-19, enrolled during active disease. Source material: peripheral blood. The CDR3, as DNA: TGTGCCAGCAGCCAGGGGCCCAGGGGGTACGAGCAGTACTTC. Translation: CASSQGPRGYEQYF.